The rows below give T cell receptor beta chains drawn from one sample of a study of CD8+CD57+ T cells in acquired aplastic anemia. From the reads, TCRdb called clonotypes with MiXCR, one entry per CDR3 protein. Altogether around 210,000 distinct CDR3 sequences are present, more than 55% being singletons, with the ten largest covering roughly three fifths. The sequenced sample was sorted CD4+, CD8+, or CD8+CD57+ T cells (not recorded which) from PBMCs. Every receptor here comes from a human donor with aplastic anemia. Each CDR3 is given with its conserved first and last residue. A D gene is named only where the DNA matches it firmly. Clone size is not always given. Where it is, it says once, few, many or a class for expanded clones.

D	J	V	size	DNA	CDR3
.	TRBJ2-5	TRBV10-3	.	TGTGCCATCAGTGAGCCGAGTTTAGGCTTCCAAGAGACCCAGTACTTC	CAISEPSLGFQETQYF
TRBD1	TRBJ2-7	TRBV2	.	TGTGCCAGCAGTGAGGACAGGGGGGTTGAGCAGTACTTC	CASSEDRGVEQYF
.	TRBJ1-6	TRBV7-2	.	TGTGCCAGTAGAGTCAGGGCTGGTTCACCCCTCCACTTT	CASRVRAGSPLHF
.	TRBJ1-4	TRBV10-3	.	TGTGCCATCAGTGAGCGGTCGAATGAAAAACTGTTTTTT	CAISERSNEKLFF
.	TRBJ2-6	TRBV10-2	few	TGCGCCAGCATTGGCCAGCCGGCGGGGGCCAACGTCCTGACTTTC	CASIGQPAGANVLTF
.	TRBJ1-1	TRBV29-1	.	TGCAGCATGGCATGGGGTTTTAGGCGTCGAGCTTTCTTT	CSMAWGFRRRAFF
TRBD1	TRBJ1-1	TRBV4-1	many	TGCGCCAGCAGCCAAGTATCCCCGGGGACAGCCAACACTGAAGCTTTCTTT	CASSQVSPGTANTEAFF
TRBD1	TRBJ2-3	TRBV5-1	once	TGCGCCAGCAGCTACCGACAGGGGGCCGCAGATACGCAGTATTTT	CASSYRQGAADTQYF
.	TRBJ1-4	TRBV18	.	TGTGCCAGCTCATCCCTGAATGAAAAACTGTTTTTT	CASSSLNEKLFF
.	TRBJ2-7	TRBV5-1	many	TGCGCCAGCGCCTTTGGGGGTTCGTACGAGCAGTACTTC	CASAFGGSYEQYF
.	TRBJ2-4	TRBV12-3/TRBV12-4	many	TGTGCCAGCAGTTACCCAAACGCCGGAGATAACATTCAGTACTTC	CASSYPNAGDNIQYF
.	TRBJ2-3	TRBV10-3	many	TGTGCCACGCGACAGGGCACAGATACGCAGTATTTT	CATRQGTDTQYF
TRBD1	TRBJ2-3	TRBV7-3	.	TGTGCCAGCGCCCGGGACAGGGGAACAGATACGCAGTATTTT	CASARDRGTDTQYF
TRBD1	TRBJ2-7	TRBV5-1	once	TGTGCCAGCAGCCGGACAGGGGGCAAGATTTACGAGCAGTACTTC	CASSRTGGKIYEQYF
.	TRBJ1-1	TRBV10-3	.	TGTGCCATCAGGACCCGAACAGAGAACACTGAAGCTTTCTTT	CAIRTRTENTEAFF
.	TRBJ1-2	TRBV5-1	.	TGCGCCAGCAGCCCATCCAAGGGAGAGGGCTACACCTTC	CASSPSKGEGYTF
TRBD2	TRBJ2-1	TRBV6-5	many	TGTGCCAGCAAATCGACTAGCGGGGGGAATAATGAGCAGTTCTTC	CASKSTSGGNNEQFF
.	TRBJ2-1	TRBV19	many	TGTGCCAGTAGTATGCAGGGGTTCAATGAGCAGTTCTTC	CASSMQGFNEQFF
TRBD1	TRBJ1-6	TRBV7-3	.	TGTGCCAGCCCGGGGGGACAGGGGAATTCACCCCTCCACTTT	CASPGGQGNSPLHF
.	TRBJ2-1	TRBV7-2	.	TGTGCCAGCAGCATCGACTATTACAATGAGCAGTTCTTC	CASSIDYYNEQFF
.	TRBJ1-4	TRBV20-1	many	TGCAGTGCCCAGGACGCGCTAAAACTGTTTTTT	CSAQDALKLFF
.	TRBJ2-1	TRBV20-1	.	TGCAGTGCTAGAGAGAGCGGGCCTGCTACCTACAATGAGCAGTTCTTC	CSARESGPATYNEQFF
.	TRBJ1-1	TRBV15	.	TGTGCCACCAGCAGAGACCCGGGACGAAGCATGAACACTGAAGCTTTCTTT	CATSRDPGRSMNTEAFF
.	TRBJ2-1	TRBV7-9	.	TGTGCCAGCAGCTTAGGGGGGGGCCTGTTAGAGCAGTTCTTC	CASSLGGGLLEQFF
.	TRBJ2-1	TRBV19	.	TGTGCCAGTAGTACCCAGCGGGCACACGACAATGAGCAGTTCTTC	CASSTQRAHDNEQFF
.	TRBJ1-1	TRBV7-2	.	TGTGCCAGCAGCTTAGGGGTTCACACTGAAGCTTTCTTT	CASSLGVHTEAFF
TRBD1	TRBJ1-1	TRBV7-3	once	TGTGCCAGCAGCACCCAGGGGGCTGGAGGCACTGAAGCTTTCTTT	CASSTQGAGGTEAFF
TRBD1	TRBJ2-5	TRBV5-6	.	TGTGCCAGCAGCCAGGGACAGCAAGAGACCCAGTACTTC	CASSQGQQETQYF
TRBD1	TRBJ1-1	TRBV29-1	.	TGCAGCGTTCGACTTACAGGGGGGGACACTGAAGCTTTCTTT	CSVRLTGGDTEAFF
.	TRBJ1-1	TRBV29-1	.	TGCAGCGTTGAAGGGCAGGGGGAAGCTTTCTTT	CSVEGQGEAFF
.	TRBJ2-3	TRBV24-1	.	TGTGCCACCGGGCAGAGCACAGATACGCAGTATTTT	CATGQSTDTQYF
TRBD1	TRBJ1-6	TRBV20-1	few	TGCAGTGCCAGCGGGACAGCCGATTCACCCCTCCACTTT	CSASGTADSPLHF
TRBD1	TRBJ2-3	TRBV10-3	few	TGTGCCATCAGTGGGACAGGGACGGCAGATACGCAGTATTTT	CAISGTGTADTQYF
.	TRBJ2-2	TRBV2	few	TGTGCCAGCACCCCAGAGTACACCGGGGAGCTGTTTTTT	CASTPEYTGELFF
TRBD1	TRBJ2-1	TRBV29-1	few	TGCAGCGTTGAAGACAACAGGGGCATCAATGAGCAGTTCTTC	CSVEDNRGINEQFF
.	TRBJ1-3	TRBV20-1	.	TGCAGTGCGGTCGAGTCTGGAAACACCATATATTTT	CSAVESGNTIYF
TRBD1	TRBJ2-7	TRBV20-1	.	TGCAGTGCTAGGCCTCCCGGGACAGGGGGATTCGAGCAGTACTTC	CSARPPGTGGFEQYF
.	TRBJ1-1	TRBV5-1	.	TGCGCCAGCAGCTTGGCCTTAGGGGTGAACACTGAAGCTTTCTTT	CASSLALGVNTEAFF
TRBD1	TRBJ1-2	TRBV20-1	.	TGCAGTGCTATGGACAGGCAAAATGGCTACACCTTC	CSAMDRQNGYTF
.	TRBJ1-5	TRBV7-3	once	TGTGCCAGCAGTGACCAGCTTCGGTATCAGCCCCAGCATTTT	CASSDQLRYQPQHF
.	TRBJ2-5	TRBV10-2	.	TGCGCCAGCAGAGGATTGGTGGGAGAGACCCAGTACTTC	CASRGLVGETQYF